The 21 T cell receptor beta chains below all came from one sample that was sequenced in a study of CD8 T cells in ankylosing spondylitis. TCRdb independently ran MiXCR on the 5' RACE reads; one entry per CDR3 protein. This sample has some 180,000 distinct CDR3 sequences, with roughly 18% found just once. Sequencing input: blood, either unsorted or a sorted T cell fraction (not recorded which). These receptors were obtained from a male donor aged 5 to 30 with ankylosing spondylitis or in good health (not recorded which).

In its sample, this clonotype was seen many times. J is TRBJ2-7 and V is TRBV6-6; D gene uncertain. V lost 2 bases and J 9 bases, leaving 8 bases between the germline ends. Germline V gene data show CDR1 as MNHNY and CDR2 as SVGAGI (reference sequence). The CDR3 spans 11 residues. CDR3 DNA: TGTGCCAGCAGTTACCCCCTAGGGCAGTACGTC. It specifies CASSYPLGQYV.

This clonotype was seen many times. V is TRBV12-3 or TRBV12-4 and J is TRBJ2-1; 10 bases fit TRBD2. V was pared by 5 bases and J by 8 bases, with 9 bases of the junction left unmatched. The CDR3 covers 15 residues. CDR3 loop: CASSPPLAGVDEQFF. CDR3 bases: TGTGCCAGCAGTCCTCCTCTAGCGGGAGTGGATGAGCAGTTCTTC.

In its sample, this clonotype was seen many times. The V gene is TRBV3-1, the J gene TRBJ2-3, with 10 positions matching TRBD2. The CDR3 is 16 residues long. V lost 3 bases to trimming and J lost 4 bases; unmatched junction nucleotides: 7. CDR1 is LGHDT and CDR2 is YNNKEL in the germline V gene (reference sequence). The DNA for the CDR3 is TGTGCCAGCAGCCAGCTAGCGGGAGCGCCCGCAGATACGCAGTATTTT. Encoded protein: CASSQLAGAPADTQYF.

In this sample, this clonotype turned up many times. CDR3 amino acids: CSAPTEGVLNSPLHF. In DNA, the CDR3 is TGCAGTGCTCCGACTGAGGGGGTACTGAATTCACCCCTCCACTTT. The J gene is TRBJ1-6, the V gene TRBV20-1; tentatively, D is TRBD1 (6 bases). Germline-derived CDR1 and CDR2 are DFQATT and SNEGSKA (reference sequence). Trimming took 5 bases from V and 7 from J, leaving 18 bases between them. The CDR3 is 15 amino acids.

This rearrangement joins TRBV12-5 to TRBJ1-1; no firm D call. Germline-derived CDR1 and CDR2 are LGHNT and FRNRAP. With 6 bases removed from V and 8 bases from J, the gap between germline ends came to 13 bases. This CDR3 is built from 12 residues. The CDR3 DNA reads as TGTGCTAGTGGCCTATTCGAAACCGAAGCTTTCTTT. Its protein is CASGLFETEAFF.

Many counts were recorded for this clonotype. The gene calls are TRBV15 and TRBJ2-1; 13 bases line up with TRBD2. The V gene end was trimmed by 0 bases and the J gene end by 8 bases; junction bases not matched to a gene: 7. The CDR3 contains 17 residues. The germline gives CDR1 LNHNV, CDR2 YYDKDF (reference sequence). The CDR3 DNA reads TGTGCCACCAGCAGAGATGGGACTAGCGGGATCTGGGATGAGCAGTTCTTC. It specifies CATSRDGTSGIWDEQFF. The full variable domain, rest sourced from reference TRBV15 and TRBJ2-1, is DAMVIQNPRYQVTQFGKPVTLSCSQTLNHNVMYWYQQKSSQAPKLLFHYYDKDFNNEADTPDNFQSRRPNTSFCFLDIRSPGLGDTAMYLCATSRDGTSGIWDEQFFGPGTRLTVL.

This clonotype was seen repeatedly, ten times or more. The chain joins TRBV12-3 or TRBV12-4 to TRBJ2-2, with TRBD2 matching over 7 bases. The V and J ends lost 7 bases and 4 bases, in that order; junction bases with no gene match: 9. CDR3 length: 15 amino acids. CDR3 nucleotide sequence: TGTGCCAGCACTCAAGGGGTAGCGGGCACCGGGGAGCTGTTTTTT. It is translated as CASTQGVAGTGELFF.

The chain employs TRBV29-1 and TRBJ2-1, with 11 nucleotides matching TRBD2. Germline-derived CDR1 and CDR2 are SQVTM and ANQGSEA. The trim removed 5 bases at V and 4 bases at J, leaving 10 bases unmatched. This CDR3 has 16 amino acids. CDR3 coding DNA: TGCAGCGTTACTTTGGGGGGACTAGCGGTTTACAATGAGCAGTTCTTC. Its translation is CSVTLGGLAVYNEQFF.

This clonotype was counted many times. This chain connects TRBV18 to TRBJ2-3; D call uncertain. Germline V CDR1 and CDR2: KGHSH, LQKENI. The CDR3 has 14 residues. V shed 5 bases and J shed 5 bases, with 14 bases lying between them. The CDR3 DNA sequence: TGTGCCAGCTCATTGGAAAAGGTTGTAGATACGCAGTATTTT. It specifies CASSLEKVVDTQYF.

This clonotype was observed many times. The chain carries TRBV20-1 and TRBJ1-4, with D possibly matching TRBD1 (5 bases). V was shortened by 5 bases and J by 0 bases, with 13 bases between the two germline ends. Per the germline V gene, CDR1 is DFQATT and CDR2 is SNEGSKA (reference sequence). CDR3 size: 15 residues. This CDR3 is CSAPDRGSTNEKLFF. The CDR3 DNA reads as TGCAGTGCTCCCGACAGAGGTTCAACTAATGAAAAACTGTTTTTT.

This clonotype was observed a few times. The chain joins TRBV6-5 to TRBJ2-1, with 9 nucleotides matching TRBD1. Germline V gives CDR1 MNHEY, CDR2 SVGAGI. The ends lost 4 bases at V and 4 bases at J; junction bases unmatched: 8. The CDR3 has 16 amino acids. CDR3 protein: CASSSLGTGRYNEQFF. DNA for the CDR3: TGTGCCAGCAGTTCGTTGGGGACAGGGCGATACAATGAGCAGTTCTTC.

This clonotype has ten or more counts. The chain recombines TRBV7-2 with TRBJ2-7; 9 positions agree with TRBD1. This CDR3 is built from 14 residues. Trimming at V came to 3 bases and at J to 6 bases, leaving 6 bases not matched to a gene. CDR1 is SGHTA and CDR2 is FQGNSA in the germline V gene. The CDR3 DNA is TGTGCCAGCAGCTTTTACCGGGACAGGGCCGAGCAGTACTTC. Residues: CASSFYRDRAEQYF.

The genes are TRBV5-4 and TRBJ1-4; D is unresolved. The CDR3 runs to 13 residues. Germline loops: CDR1 SGHNT, CDR2 YYREEE (reference sequence). V gave up 5 bases and J gave up 14 bases, with 19 bases separating them. CDR3 bases: TGTGCCAGCAGGATCAGACCGGGAAAACCGCTGTTTTTT. Translation: CASRIRPGKPLFF.

The sample holds many counts of this clonotype. The V and J genes are TRBV12-3 or TRBV12-4 and TRBJ2-7; TRBD2 is a possible D gene (7 bases). The CDR3 is 17 amino acids. The V end lost 8 bases, the J end lost 1 base, and 24 bases lay between the germline ends. The CDR3 sequence is CASGLLGGAGASYEQYF. The CDR3 coding sequence is TGTGCCAGCGGACTTCTTGGGGGGGCGGGAGCATCCTACGAGCAGTACTTC.

This rearrangement joins TRBV6-2 or TRBV6-3 to TRBJ1-1; perhaps TRBD1 as D (5 bases). The CDR3 extends over 18 amino acids. The V gene lost 0 bases and the J gene lost 0 bases, with 17 bases spanning the gap. Germline V gives CDR1 MNHEY, CDR2 SVGEGT. The CDR3 loop reads CASSYSIFGGELNTEAFF. The CDR3 nucleotides are TGTGCCAGCAGTTACTCGATATTCGGGGGAGAACTGAACACTGAAGCTTTCTTT.

This clonotype was counted many times. V and J are TRBV29-1 and TRBJ2-1; D unclear. CDR1 and CDR2 (germline): SQVTM, ANQGSEA. V gave up 6 bases and J gave up 7 bases, with 16 bases separating them. The CDR3 extends over 13 amino acids. The CDR3 region is CSVRTPNGNEQFF. As DNA, the CDR3 is TGCAGCGTCCGGACGCCGAACGGAAATGAGCAGTTCTTC.

This clonotype was observed at least ten times. V and J are TRBV25-1 and TRBJ2-7, with D possibly TRBD1 on 6 matching bases. CDR1 is MGHDK and CDR2 is SYGVNS in the germline V gene. This CDR3 is 10 amino acids long. CDR3: CATGTKKQYF. Written as DNA, the CDR3 is TGTGCTACCGGGACAAAGAAGCAGTACTTC.

The sample holds many counts of this clonotype. This chain connects TRBV2 to TRBJ2-3; D is uncertain. Trimming left V 7 bases short and J 4 bases short, with 12 bases between. Looked up from germline, CDR1 is SNHLY and CDR2 is FYNNEI. The CDR3 spans 13 residues. The CDR3 nucleotides read TGTGCCAGCATAACGGAGACCCCAGATACGCAGTATTTT. The encoded protein is CASITETPDTQYF.

The V and J genes are TRBV14 and TRBJ2-1; the D call may be TRBD1 or TRBD2 (5 bases each). Trimming took 5 bases from V and 14 from J, leaving 19 bases between them. The CDR3 runs to 13 residues. Germline loops: CDR1 SGHDN, CDR2 FVKESK. CDR3 coding DNA: TGTGCCAGCAGCACACGACTAACGGGGCGAGAGTTCTTC. It encodes CASSTRLTGREFF.

The sample holds many counts of this clonotype. The chain combines TRBV14 with TRBJ1-1; a possible D gene is TRBD1 (5 bases). Deletions cut 4 bases from V and 9 bases from J, with 15 bases between. The CDR3 is 13 amino acids. Germline V gene sequence: CDR1 SGHDN, CDR2 FVKESK. CDR3 sequence: CASSRYWGSQAFF. The CDR3 bases are TGTGCCAGCAGCCGGTATTGGGGGTCGCAAGCTTTCTTT.

In its sample, this clonotype was seen many times. The chain combines TRBV12-3 or TRBV12-4 with TRBJ2-1, with TRBD2 matching 13 bases. Trimming at V came to 3 bases and at J to 10 bases, leaving 3 bases not matched to a gene. This CDR3 is built from 14 residues. The CDR3 reads CASSFTSGRAEQFF. The CDR3 DNA reads as TGTGCCAGCAGTTTTACTAGCGGGAGGGCCGAGCAGTTCTTC.